One TCR beta chain is described in this entry. Its antigen remains unidentified. Blood was drawn once from each donor into heparinised tubes. The draws averaged about 120 mL. CD45RO/CCR7/CD25/CD127/CD95/CD27 staining was used to isolate CD4+ naive, central memory, regulatory and stem cell-like memory cells by sorting. Every bit of the isolated RNA underwent reverse transcription, so sequencing read expressed TCRB transcripts. Produced via immunoSEQ multiplex PCR; TCRdb's table is partial and in-frame only. The sample records hundreds of thousands of clones, more than 13% being singletons. The data originate from a study of beta chain features in type 1 diabetes. Study background: No age, gender or cell yield differences were seen between patients and healthy donors.

This CDR3 region has 13 residues. Germline lookup yields CDR1 SGHVS and CDR2 FQNEAQ. The V gene lost 1 base and the J gene lost 2 bases, with 5 bases spanning the gap. Findings and limits, study-wide: There were fewer insertions and more deletions at the VDJ junctions of type 1 diabetes patients. Type 1 diabetes patients had moderately but significantly shorter TCRB CDR3s in all four CD4+ subsets.

The sequenced sample consisted of naive CD4+ T cells from blood. The chain joins TRBV7-8 to TRBJ2-5; no definite D call. The origin of this receptor is a young man with type 1 diabetes. Here the CDR3 reads CASSLGLQETQYF. The CDR3 DNA is TGTGCCAGCAGCTTAGGCCTTCAAGAGACCCAGTACTTC. Together with reference TRBV7-8 and TRBJ2-5, the CDR3 gives the full variable domain: GAGVSQSPRYKVAKRGQDVALRCDPISGHVSLFWYQQALGQGPEFLTYFQNEAQLDKSGLPSDRFFAERPEGSVSTLKIQRTQQEDSAVYLCASSLGLQETQYFGPGTRLLVL.